The 8 T cell receptor beta chains below were found in one sample sequenced in a study of blood T cell repertoires in COVID-19. Sequencing used immunoSEQ multiplex PCR; TCRdb keeps in-frame clones, though not all of them. The table has 110,000 or so clones, around 77% seen once. The sequenced sample was peripheral blood. Every receptor here comes from a human donor in a cohort sampled during active COVID-19.

The CDR3 region is CASSLFERNEQYF. DNA for the CDR3: TGTGCCAGCAGCTTATTTGAGCGGAACGAGCAGTACTTC. This chain connects TRBV5-5 to TRBJ2-7; D possibly corresponds to TRBD2 (5 bases). V was shortened by 2 bases and J by 5 bases, with 11 bases between the two germline ends. The germline V gene has CDR1 SGHKS and CDR2 YYEKEE (reference sequence). The CDR3 loop spans 13 amino acids.

The J gene is TRBJ2-7, the V gene TRBV24-1; D gene ambiguous. The germline CDR1 and CDR2 sequences are KGHDR and SFDVKD. This CDR3 is 13 amino acids long. Trimming took off 4 bases at V and 0 bases at J, with 6 bases between the two ends. The CDR3 here is CATSDRISYEQYF. The CDR3 DNA follows: TGTGCCACCAGTGACAGGATCTCCTACGAGCAGTACTTC.

The rearrangement links TRBV19 to TRBJ1-3, with D uncertain. The CDR3 has 13 amino acids. The V gene lost 8 bases and the J gene lost 0 bases, with 8 bases spanning the gap. CDR1 is LNHDA and CDR2 is SQIVND in the germline V gene (reference sequence). The CDR3 is CASSGFSGNTIYF. The CDR3 DNA follows: TGTGCCAGTTCGGGATTCTCTGGAAACACCATATATTTT.

This rearrangement joins TRBV13 to TRBJ2-7, with D perhaps TRBD1 (11 bases). Per the germline V gene, CDR1 is PRHDT and CDR2 is FYEKMQ (reference sequence). The length of the CDR3 is 16 residues. With 2 bases removed from V and 3 bases from J, the gap between germline ends came to 17 bases. The DNA of the CDR3 is TGTGCCAGCAGCTTAACTAGCGGGACAGGGGGCTACGAGCAGTACTTC. Its translation: CASSLTSGTGGYEQYF.

The CDR3 loop is CASSWDRATYEQYF. The CDR3, as DNA: TGTGCCAGCAGCTGGGACAGGGCAACGTACGAGCAGTACTTC. This chain joins TRBV7-9 and TRBJ2-7, with 9 nucleotides matching TRBD1. Germline V lookup: CDR1 SEHNR, CDR2 FQNEAQ (reference sequence). This CDR3 has 14 amino acids. The V segment lost 4 bases and the J segment 4 bases; nucleotides outside the gene matches: 5. Combining the CDR3 with reference TRBV7-9 and TRBJ2-7 gives the whole variable domain DTGVSQNPRHKITKRGQNVTFRCDPISEHNRLYWYRQTLGQGPEFLTYFQNEAQLEKSRLLSDRFSAERPKGSFSTLEIQRTEQGDSAMYLCASSWDRATYEQYFGPGTRLTVT.

This clone was observed a handful of times. The chain recombines TRBV11-3 with TRBJ2-1; D possibly corresponds to TRBD1 (6 bases). Germline CDR1 SGHNT, CDR2 YENEEA. V lost 7 bases to trimming and J lost 7 bases, with 14 bases between them. This CDR3 spans 13 amino acids. CDR3 coding DNA: TGTGCCAGCACCCCTTGGGGGCGGAATGAGCAGTTCTTC. Its protein is CASTPWGRNEQFF.

This clone appeared once. The CDR3 here is CASSHRYEQYF. In nucleotides, the CDR3 is TGTGCCAGCAGCCATAGATACGAGCAGTACTTC. The chain combines TRBV3-1 (or the pseudogene TRBV3-2) with TRBJ2-7; D gene ambiguous. CDR1 and CDR2 from the germline V gene are LGHDT and YNNKEL (reference sequence). Trimming shortened V by 3 bases and J by 4 bases, and 4 bases separated the two germline ends. The CDR3 is 11 residues long.

This chain joins TRBV12-5 and TRBJ2-7, with 7 positions matching TRBD2. J lost 1 base, V lost 10 bases, and 4 bases had no gene match. The CDR3 contains 12 residues. The germline V gene has CDR1 LGHNT and CDR2 FRNRAP. The CDR3: CATMGLSYEQYF. The CDR3 DNA reads as TGTGCTACCATGGGACTATCCTACGAGCAGTACTTC.